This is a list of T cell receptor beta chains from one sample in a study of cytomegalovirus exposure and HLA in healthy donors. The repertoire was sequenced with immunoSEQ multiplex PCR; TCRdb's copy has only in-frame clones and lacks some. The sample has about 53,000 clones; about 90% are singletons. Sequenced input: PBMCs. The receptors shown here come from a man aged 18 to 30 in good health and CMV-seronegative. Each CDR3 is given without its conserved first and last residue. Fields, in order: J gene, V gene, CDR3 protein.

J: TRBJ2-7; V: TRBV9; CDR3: ASSASGSWSYEQY
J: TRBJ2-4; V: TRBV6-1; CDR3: ASSAVGQPAKNIQY
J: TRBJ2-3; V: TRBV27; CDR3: ASSLKVVSRTDTQY
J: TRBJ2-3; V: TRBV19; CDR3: ASSPLGGTDTQY
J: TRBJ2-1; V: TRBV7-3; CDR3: ASSLATSVNEQF
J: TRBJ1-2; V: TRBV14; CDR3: ASSQGAGYGYT
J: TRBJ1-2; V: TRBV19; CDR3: ASTEGGHRISVYGYT
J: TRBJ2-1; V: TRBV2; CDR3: ASSEWGGRGYNEQF
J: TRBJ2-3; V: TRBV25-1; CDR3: ASRQGVQDTQY
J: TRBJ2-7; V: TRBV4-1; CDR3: ASISRVPRSGNYEQY
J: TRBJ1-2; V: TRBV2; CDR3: ASSVTVYGYT
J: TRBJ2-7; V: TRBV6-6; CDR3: ASTKRSGTRSYEQY
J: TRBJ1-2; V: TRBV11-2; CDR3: ASSSRTGVGYT
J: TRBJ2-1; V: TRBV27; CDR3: ASSLLAGVRNEQF
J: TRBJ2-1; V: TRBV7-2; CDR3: ASSLGYDLAGGYNEQF
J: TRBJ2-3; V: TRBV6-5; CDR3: ASSYSIRTDTQY